This T cell receptor (beta chain) was identified during a study of OX40 agonist ivuxolimab in advanced cancers. Across the study: Partial responses, seen in three patients, involved one hepatocellular carcinoma and two cutaneous melanomas.

Clones were sequenced by immunoSEQ multiplex PCR, and TCRdb holds only the in-frame ones, with some missing. Of 70,000 to 80,000 clones listed, roughly nine tenths are singletons. Overall study findings and caveats: By week 6 at 0.1 to 3.0 mg/kg, blood CD4+ and CD8+ T cells had expanded clonally. Low normalized T-cell clonal expansion was also seen in some nonresponders.

As for this clone: Its target is unknown.

V lost 8 bases to trimming and J lost 6 bases, with 20 bases between them. The germline V gene encodes CDR1 MNHNS and CDR2 SASEGT. The CDR3 consists of 14 residues. The source was CD4+ or CD8+ T cells sorted from blood, collected in a trial of the OX40 agonist ivuxolimab. This TCR was recovered from an adult with an advanced solid tumor such as melanoma, head and neck, liver or kidney cancer. This chain joins TRBV6-1 and TRBJ2-7; weak D call: TRBD1 (7 bases). The CDR3 nucleotides are TGTGCCAGCTCCGACCGCAGGGGGGCGGTCGAGCAGTACTTC. Protein sequence: CASSDRRGAVEQYF.